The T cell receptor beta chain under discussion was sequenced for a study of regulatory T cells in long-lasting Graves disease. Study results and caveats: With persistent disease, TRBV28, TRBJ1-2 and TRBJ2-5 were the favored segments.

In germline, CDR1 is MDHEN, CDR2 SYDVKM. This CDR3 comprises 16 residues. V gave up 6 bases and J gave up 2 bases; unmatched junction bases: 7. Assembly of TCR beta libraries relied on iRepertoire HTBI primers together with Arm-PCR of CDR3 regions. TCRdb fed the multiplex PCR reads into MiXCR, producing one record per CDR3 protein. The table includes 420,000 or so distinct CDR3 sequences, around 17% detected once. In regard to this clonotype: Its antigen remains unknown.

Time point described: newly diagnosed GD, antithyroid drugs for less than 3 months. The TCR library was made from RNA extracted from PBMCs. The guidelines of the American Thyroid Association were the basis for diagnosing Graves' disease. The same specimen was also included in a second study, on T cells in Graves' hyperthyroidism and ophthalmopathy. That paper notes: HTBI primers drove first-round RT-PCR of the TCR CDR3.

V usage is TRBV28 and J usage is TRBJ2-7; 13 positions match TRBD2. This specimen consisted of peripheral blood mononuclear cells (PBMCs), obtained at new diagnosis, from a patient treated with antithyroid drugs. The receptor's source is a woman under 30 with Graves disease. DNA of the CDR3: TGTGCCAGCAGCCCAAAACTAGCGGGAGGGCCCTACGAGCAGTACTTC. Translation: CASSPKLAGGPYEQYF.